The clone carrying this T cell receptor beta chain was counted a few times. Its antigen is currently unknown. Sequencing was performed with immunoSEQ multiplex PCR; in TCRdb, only in-frame clones are kept and a portion is missing. This table has over 35,000 clones, about four fifths appearing once. CDR1 and CDR2 from the germline V gene are MDHEN and SYDVKM. Trimming shortened V by 3 bases and J by 1 base, and 12 bases separated the two germline ends. The CDR3 totals 15 residues. These data come from a study of T cells in localized non-small cell lung cancer. Study observations and caveats: Measurement of T cell clonality placed uninvolved adjacent lung highest, above the level in tumor. In adjacent lung appeared a median around 62 of the top 100 tumor clones.

The receptor was derived from a male donor at least 60 years old with stage II lung adenocarcinoma. The sample here was peripheral blood mononuclear cells, taken before any cancer treatment. This chain links TRBV28 with TRBJ1-1; unclear D gene. CDR3 coding DNA: TGTGCCAGCAGTTTCACCAGTACACCGAACACTGAAGCTTTCTTT. Translated: CASSFTSTPNTEAFF.